This T cell receptor (beta chain) was observed in a study of T cell responses to AZD1222 COVID-19 vaccine. Produced via immunoSEQ multiplex PCR; TCRdb's table is partial and in-frame only. The table records 110,000 to 150,000 clones, around 87% of them present only once. There are 15 residues in the CDR3. Trimming pared 4 bases from V and 4 bases from J, leaving 16 bases between. The germline V gene encodes CDR1 LGHNA and CDR2 YNFKEQ. The source was peripheral blood, collected on day 0 of AZD1222 vaccination. The TCR comes from an adult in good health. The chain links TRBV4-2 to TRBJ1-1; TRBD1 might be the D (5 bases). For the CDR3, the DNA is TGTGCCAGCAGCCCACGCAGGGAGACGGGCACTGAAGCTTTCTTT. It encodes CASSPRRETGTEAFF.